Each of the 25 T cell receptor beta chains below was sequenced from the same sample in a study of blood T cell repertoires in COVID-19. Sequencing used immunoSEQ multiplex PCR; TCRdb keeps in-frame clones, though not all of them. The sample lists over 150,000 clones, 84% occurring once. Sequenced input: PBMCs or T cells enriched from blood (not recorded which). The receptors originated from a woman under 40 who had recovered from COVID-19.

The chain's CDR3 is CATSREGGGWHTEAFF. CDR3 DNA: TGTGCCACCAGCAGAGAAGGAGGGGGCTGGCACACTGAAGCTTTCTTT. The chain uses TRBV15 and TRBJ1-1; 7 bases agree with TRBD1. Trimming removed 0 bases from V and 3 bases from J; junction bases left unmatched: 7. Germline loops: CDR1 LNHNV, CDR2 YYDKDF (reference sequence). The CDR3 extends over 16 amino acids.

In DNA, the CDR3 is TGTGCCAGTAGTATACGGGGGGCTGGAAACACCATATATTTT. This translates into CASSIRGAGNTIYF. The chain has TRBV19 and TRBJ1-3; possible D gene TRBD1, 5 bases. V was clipped by 2 bases and J by 2 bases, with 7 bases between them. Germline values: CDR1 LNHDA, CDR2 SQIVND (reference sequence). This CDR3 has 14 residues. Full variable domain (outside the CDR3, taken from reference TRBV19 and TRBJ1-3): DGGITQSPKYLFRKEGQNVTLSCEQNLNHDAMYWYRQDPGQGLRLIYYSQIVNDFQKGDIAEGYSVSREKKESFPLTVTSAQKNPTAFYLCASSIRGAGNTIYFGEGSWLTVV.

The chain couples TRBV4-1 to TRBJ2-5, with 8 nucleotides matching TRBD2. CDR1 and CDR2 from the germline V gene are MGHRA and YSYEKL. The CDR3 spans 17 residues. The trim removed 1 base at V and 5 bases at J, leaving 12 bases unmatched. For the CDR3, the DNA is TGCGCCAGCAGCCAAGTTAATATGGGACTAGGGCCGGAGACCCAGTACTTC. Amino acid sequence: CASSQVNMGLGPETQYF.

The CDR3 DNA is TGTGCCAGCATTAGGGGACTAGCGGGAAATGAGCAGTTCTTC. It codes for CASIRGLAGNEQFF. The gene calls are TRBV28 and TRBJ2-1, with TRBD2 matching over 13 bases. CDR3 length: 14 residues. Germline CDR1 and CDR2: MDHEN and SYDVKM. The V gene end was trimmed by 7 bases and the J gene end by 7 bases; junction bases not matched to a gene: 4.

The chain has TRBV7-8 and TRBJ1-4, with 9 bases that match TRBD1. There are 16 residues in the CDR3. Losses at the gene ends were 5 bases for V and 8 bases for J; bases not matched to a gene: 12. The germline gives CDR1 SGHVS, CDR2 FQNEAQ. The CDR3 nucleotides are TGTGCCAGCAGCCCCGAAACAGGGGGCGGGTGGGAAAAACTGTTTTTT. It is translated as CASSPETGGGWEKLFF.

The rearrangement joins TRBV3-1 (or the pseudogene TRBV3-2) to TRBJ1-3; D unclear. V dropped 3 bases and J dropped 7 bases, with 7 bases sitting between them. This CDR3 is 12 amino acids long. The germline CDR1 and CDR2 sequences are LGHDT and YNNKEL (reference sequence). The CDR3 DNA follows: TGTGCCAGCAGCCAGTCCCGGAACACCATATATTTT. Protein sequence: CASSQSRNTIYF.

The rearrangement links TRBV12-3 or TRBV12-4 to TRBJ1-2; 7 nucleotides align to TRBD1. The J segment lost 6 bases and the V segment lost 4 bases, leaving 2 bases of the junction unmatched. The CDR3 totals 12 residues. The CDR3 bases are TGTGCCAGCAGTTCCCAGGGGGATGGCTACACCTTC. Amino acid sequence: CASSSQGDGYTF.

The V and J genes are TRBV6-4 and TRBJ1-4; 7 nucleotides align to TRBD1. CDR3 length equals 15 residues. With 3 bases clipped from V and 4 bases from J, the junction kept 5 bases outside the gene matches. CDR1 is MRHNA and CDR2 is SNTAGT in the germline V gene. The CDR3 DNA is TGTGCCAGCAGTGAGAAGGGGACAGATAATGAAAAACTGTTTTTT. As protein: CASSEKGTDNEKLFF.

The chain couples TRBV19 to TRBJ1-5; D is uncertain. The CDR3 consists of 12 residues. V dropped 6 bases and J dropped 4 bases, with 7 bases sitting between them. CDR1 is LNHDA and CDR2 is SQIVND in the germline V gene (reference sequence). CDR3 DNA sequence: TGTGCCAGTAGCCCCCGGAATCAGCCCCAGCATTTT. The encoded protein is CASSPRNQPQHF.

The chain carries TRBV28 and TRBJ2-1, with TRBD2 matching 10 bases. Unmatched junction bases numbered 13, after V lost 7 bases and J lost 7 bases. The CDR3 length is 16 residues. The germline V gene has CDR1 MDHEN and CDR2 SYDVKM. The CDR3 region has the DNA TGTGCCAGCACCCAACAAAGCGGGGGGGCTAGAAATGAGCAGTTCTTC. This sequence encodes CASTQQSGGARNEQFF.

In its sample, this clone was seen a few times. The V call is TRBV9, the J call TRBJ1-2, with D perhaps TRBD1 (5 bases). CDR1 is SGDLS, CDR2 YYNGEE, per germline. The CDR3 length is 12 residues. V was pared by 0 bases and J by 8 bases, with 8 bases between. The CDR3 sequence: CASSVEPGGYTF. CDR3 DNA sequence: TGTGCCAGCAGCGTAGAGCCAGGGGGCTACACCTTC.

The count of this clone is one. DNA for the CDR3: TGCGCCAGCAGCTTGTTTTCTAGCGGGAGAAAAACCTACGAGCAGTACTTC. This sequence encodes CASSLFSSGRKTYEQYF. The chain has TRBV5-1 and TRBJ2-7; 10 positions agree with TRBD2. V gave up 1 base and J gave up 2 bases; unmatched junction bases: 9. The V gene's germline CDR1 is SGHRS and CDR2 YFSETQ. The CDR3 has 17 amino acids.

The chain carries TRBV9 and TRBJ1-5; D gene uncertain. This CDR3 has 13 amino acids. CDR1 is SGDLS, CDR2 YYNGEE, per germline. Trimming shortened V by 4 bases and J by 2 bases, and 7 bases separated the two germline ends. CDR3 DNA sequence: TGTGCCAGCAGCCGGGATGGCAATCAGCCCCAGCATTTT. This sequence encodes CASSRDGNQPQHF.

The chain couples TRBV11-2 to TRBJ2-2; TRBD2 agrees at 7 bases. Germline-derived CDR1 and CDR2 are SGHAT and FQNNGV. J was trimmed by 7 bases and V by 5 bases; bases with no gene match: 1. This CDR3 is 12 amino acids long. CDR3 sequence (DNA): TGTGCCAGCAGCGTAGCGGGCGGGGAGCTGTTTTTT. It is translated as CASSVAGGELFF.

This clone has more than one count but fewer than ten. The rearrangement uses TRBV29-1 and TRBJ2-7, with a possible D match to TRBD1 (6 bases). This CDR3 is 13 amino acids long. CDR1 is SQVTM and CDR2 is ANQGSEA in the germline V gene. V was trimmed by 6 bases and J by 3 bases, leaving 15 bases between them. The DNA of the CDR3 is TGCAGCGTAAGCGGACAGTTACTCTACGAGCAGTACTTC. This sequence encodes CSVSGQLLYEQYF.

The V and J genes are TRBV7-2 and TRBJ2-2; D possibly corresponds to TRBD1 (5 bases). The V end lost 4 bases, the J end lost 1 base, and 7 bases lay between the germline ends. The germline V gene has CDR1 SGHTA and CDR2 FQGNSA. The CDR3 runs to 14 residues. The CDR3 nucleotides read TGTGCCAGCAGCTCCGGACAGAACACCGGGGAGCTGTTTTTT. Its protein is CASSSGQNTGELFF.

The gene calls are TRBV18 and TRBJ1-4; D not resolved. The CDR3 has 11 residues. The V gene's germline CDR1 is KGHSH and CDR2 LQKENI. Trimming took off 3 bases at V and 8 bases at J, with 4 bases between the two ends. The CDR3 region is CASSPSEKLFF. CDR3 in DNA: TGTGCCAGCTCACCCTCCGAAAAACTGTTTTTT. Looking up the rest from reference TRBV18 and TRBJ1-4 gives the full variable domain: NAGVMQNPRHLVRRRGQEARLRCSPMKGHSHVYWYRQLPEEGLKFMVYLQKENIIDESGMPKERFSAEFPKEGPSILRIQQVVRGDSAAYFCASSPSEKLFFGSGTQLSVL.

This chain joins TRBV2 and TRBJ2-1; 14 bases are shared with TRBD2. Germline lookup yields CDR1 SNHLY and CDR2 FYNNEI. The length of the CDR3 is 15 residues. J gave up 7 bases and V 9 bases, and 8 bases lay outside the gene matches. CDR3 region: CASGTGLAGVNEQFF. The CDR3 DNA is TGTGCCAGTGGGACGGGACTAGCGGGAGTGAATGAGCAGTTCTTC.

The V call is TRBV27, the J call TRBJ1-1; D unresolved. CDR1 MNHEY and CDR2 SMNVEV come from the germline V gene (reference sequence). Deletions cut 6 bases from V and 6 bases from J, with 14 bases between. This CDR3 has 13 amino acids. The CDR3 is CASRPLNWAEAFF. CDR3 bases: TGTGCCAGCAGGCCACTAAATTGGGCTGAAGCTTTCTTT.

This chain joins TRBV18 and TRBJ1-4; the match to TRBD1 covers 8 bases. V shed 6 bases, J shed 8 bases, and the junction held 8 bases outside the gene matches. Germline lookup yields CDR1 KGHSH and CDR2 LQKENI. The CDR3 runs 14 residues. CDR3 loop: CASSLGQGGEKLFF. DNA of the CDR3: TGTGCCAGCTCCCTTGGACAGGGAGGAGAAAAACTGTTTTTT. Full variable domain (outside the CDR3, taken from reference TRBV18 and TRBJ1-4): NAGVMQNPRHLVRRRGQEARLRCSPMKGHSHVYWYRQLPEEGLKFMVYLQKENIIDESGMPKERFSAEFPKEGPSILRIQQVVRGDSAAYFCASSLGQGGEKLFFGSGTQLSVL.

The chain joins TRBV11-1 to TRBJ1-1; TRBD1 might be the D (6 bases). CDR3 length: 14 amino acids. Trimming cost V 5 bases and J 0 bases, with 10 bases left between them. Looked up from germline, CDR1 is SGHAT and CDR2 is FQDESV (reference sequence). The CDR3 DNA reads TGTGCCAGCAGCAGGGGGACGGTGAACACTGAAGCTTTCTTT. Translated, it gives CASSRGTVNTEAFF. Filled out from reference TRBV11-1 and TRBJ1-1, the complete variable domain reads EAEVAQSPRYKITEKSQAVAFWCDPISGHATLYWYRQILGQGPELLVQFQDESVVDDSQLPKDRFSAERLKGVDSTLKIQPAELGDSAMYLCASSRGTVNTEAFFGQGTRLTVV.

The rearrangement uses TRBV27 and TRBJ2-3; perhaps TRBD2 as D (5 bases). The V gene lost 2 bases and the J gene lost 5 bases, with 8 bases spanning the gap. Germline V gives CDR1 MNHEY, CDR2 SMNVEV (reference sequence). CDR3 size: 13 residues. The CDR3 DNA sequence: TGTGCCAGCAGTTTACCTGGACTAGATACGCAGTATTTT. It codes for CASSLPGLDTQYF.

The V call is TRBV27, the J call TRBJ2-7; unclear D gene. In germline, CDR1 is MNHEY, CDR2 SMNVEV (reference sequence). The CDR3 consists of 13 residues. V was clipped by 8 bases and J by 3 bases, with 14 bases between them. CDR3 coding DNA: TGTGCCAGCGCCCCCTGGGCAGGCTACGAGCAGTACGTC. It codes for CASAPWAGYEQYV.

This chain joins TRBV5-1 and TRBJ2-5; perhaps TRBD2 as D (6 bases). Germline V gene lookup returns CDR1 SGHRS and CDR2 YFSETQ. The CDR3 runs 13 residues. V was trimmed by 4 bases and J by 2 bases, leaving 9 bases between them. CDR3 sequence (DNA): TGCGCCAGCAGCCGGGACTGGCAAGAGACCCAGTACTTC. Translated: CASSRDWQETQYF.

The rearrangement joins TRBV3-1 (or the pseudogene TRBV3-2) to TRBJ1-2; no clear D gene. The CDR3 is made up of 13 amino acids. V dropped 0 bases and J dropped 4 bases, with 6 bases sitting between them. Germline V lookup: CDR1 LGHDT, CDR2 YNNKEL (reference sequence). CDR3 residues: CASSQDKPYGYTF. CDR3 in DNA: TGTGCCAGCAGCCAAGACAAGCCCTATGGCTACACCTTC.